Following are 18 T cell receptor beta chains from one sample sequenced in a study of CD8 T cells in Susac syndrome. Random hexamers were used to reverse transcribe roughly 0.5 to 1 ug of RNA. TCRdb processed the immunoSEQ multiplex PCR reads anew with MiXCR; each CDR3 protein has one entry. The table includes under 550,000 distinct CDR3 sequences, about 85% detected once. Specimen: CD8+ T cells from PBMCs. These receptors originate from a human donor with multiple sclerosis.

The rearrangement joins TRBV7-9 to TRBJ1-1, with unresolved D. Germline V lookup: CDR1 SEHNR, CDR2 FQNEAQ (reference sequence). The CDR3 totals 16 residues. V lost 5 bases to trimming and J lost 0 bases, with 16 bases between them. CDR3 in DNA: TGTGCCAGCAGCACAAAACCGGGAGGGATGAACACTGAAGCTTTCTTT. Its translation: CASSTKPGGMNTEAFF.

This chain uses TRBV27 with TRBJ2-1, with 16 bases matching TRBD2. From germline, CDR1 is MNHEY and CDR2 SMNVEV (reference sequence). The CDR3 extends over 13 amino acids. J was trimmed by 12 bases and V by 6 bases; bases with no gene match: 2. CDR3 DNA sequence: TGTGCCAGCAGGGGACTAGCGGGAGGGTGGCAGTTCTTC. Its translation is CASRGLAGGWQFF.

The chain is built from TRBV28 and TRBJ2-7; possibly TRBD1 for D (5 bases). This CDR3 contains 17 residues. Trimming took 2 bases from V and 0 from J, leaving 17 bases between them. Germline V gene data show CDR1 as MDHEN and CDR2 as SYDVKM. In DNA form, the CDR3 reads TGTGCCAGCAGTTTAGTCGCAAGGAAGGACAACTCCTACGAGCAGTACTTC. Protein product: CASSLVARKDNSYEQYF.

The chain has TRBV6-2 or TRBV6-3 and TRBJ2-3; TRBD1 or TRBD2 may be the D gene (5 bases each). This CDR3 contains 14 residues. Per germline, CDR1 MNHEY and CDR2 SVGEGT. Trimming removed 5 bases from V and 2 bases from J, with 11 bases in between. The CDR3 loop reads CASSLVGPTDTQYF. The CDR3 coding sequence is TGTGCCAGCAGTCTCGTGGGACCCACAGATACGCAGTATTTT.

In DNA, the CDR3 is TGTGCCAGCAGCCCGTGGGGCGGGGTGGAGACCCAGTACTTC. Amino acids: CASSPWGGVETQYF. V is TRBV5-4 and J is TRBJ2-5; TRBD2 might be the D (6 bases). Trimming left V 4 bases short and J 5 bases short, with 15 bases between. This CDR3 spans 14 amino acids. The germline V gene has CDR1 SGHNT and CDR2 YYREEE (reference sequence).

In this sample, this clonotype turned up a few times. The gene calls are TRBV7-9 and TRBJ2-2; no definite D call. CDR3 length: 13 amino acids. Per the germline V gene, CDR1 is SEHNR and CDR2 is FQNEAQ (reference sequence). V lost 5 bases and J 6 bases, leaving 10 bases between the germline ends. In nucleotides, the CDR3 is TGTGCCAGCAGCCCCAGAGACCCCGGGGAGCTGTTTTTT. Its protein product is CASSPRDPGELFF.

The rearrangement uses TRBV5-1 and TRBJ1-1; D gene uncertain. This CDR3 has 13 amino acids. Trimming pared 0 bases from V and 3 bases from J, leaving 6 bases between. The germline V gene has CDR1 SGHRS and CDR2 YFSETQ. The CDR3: CASSLDVYTEAFF. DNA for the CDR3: TGCGCCAGCAGCTTGGATGTGTACACTGAAGCTTTCTTT. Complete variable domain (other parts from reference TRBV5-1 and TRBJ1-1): KAGVTQTPRYLIKTRGQQVTLSCSPISGHRSVSWYQQTPGQGLQFLFEYFSETQRNKGNFPGRFSGRQFSNSRSEMNVSTLELGDSALYLCASSLDVYTEAFFGQGTRLTVV.

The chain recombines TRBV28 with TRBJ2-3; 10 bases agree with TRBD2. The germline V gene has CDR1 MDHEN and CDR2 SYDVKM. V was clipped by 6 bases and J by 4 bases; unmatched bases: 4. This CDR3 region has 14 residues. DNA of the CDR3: TGTGCCAGCAGGCTAGCGGGAGAACCAGATACGCAGTATTTT. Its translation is CASRLAGEPDTQYF. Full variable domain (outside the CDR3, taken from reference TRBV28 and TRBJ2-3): DVKVTQSSRYLVKRTGEKVFLECVQDMDHENMFWYRQDPGLGLRLIYFSYDVKMKEKGDIPEGYSVSREKKERFSLILESASTNQTSMYLCASRLAGEPDTQYFGPGTRLTVL.

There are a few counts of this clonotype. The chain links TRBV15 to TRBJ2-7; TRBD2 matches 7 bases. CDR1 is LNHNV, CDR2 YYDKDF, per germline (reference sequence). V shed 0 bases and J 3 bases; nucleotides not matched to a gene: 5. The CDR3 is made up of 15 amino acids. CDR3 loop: CATSRETSSSYEQYF. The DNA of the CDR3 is TGTGCCACCAGCAGAGAGACTAGCAGCAGCTACGAGCAGTACTTC.

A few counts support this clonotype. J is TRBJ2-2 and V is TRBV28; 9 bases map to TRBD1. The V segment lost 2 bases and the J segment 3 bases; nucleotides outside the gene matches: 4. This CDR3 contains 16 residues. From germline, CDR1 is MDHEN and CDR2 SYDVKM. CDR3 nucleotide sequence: TGTGCCAGCAGTTTAGCCGGGACAGGGTACACCGGGGAGCTGTTTTTT. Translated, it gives CASSLAGTGYTGELFF.

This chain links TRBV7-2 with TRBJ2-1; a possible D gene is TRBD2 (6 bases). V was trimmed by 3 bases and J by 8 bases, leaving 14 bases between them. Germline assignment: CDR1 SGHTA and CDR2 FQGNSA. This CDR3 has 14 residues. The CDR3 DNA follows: TGTGCCAGCAGCTTCCCGGGGGAAGCGGATGAGCAGTTCTTC. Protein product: CASSFPGEADEQFF.

The CDR3 sequence: CASSLERGGLTQFF. In DNA form, the CDR3 reads TGTGCCAGCAGCTTAGAGCGGGGCGGCTTAACGCAGTTCTTC. The V call is TRBV7-2, the J call TRBJ2-1, with TRBD2 identical over 7 bases. Per the germline V gene, CDR1 is SGHTA and CDR2 is FQGNSA. The CDR3 is 14 amino acids. V trimming: 1 base; J trimming: 12 bases; junction bases outside the gene matches: 9.

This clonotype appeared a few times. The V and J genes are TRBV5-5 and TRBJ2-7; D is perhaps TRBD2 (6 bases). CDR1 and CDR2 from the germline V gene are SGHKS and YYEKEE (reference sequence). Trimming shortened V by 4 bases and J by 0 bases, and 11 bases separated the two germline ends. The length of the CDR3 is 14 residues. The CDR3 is CASSVTGSSYEQYF. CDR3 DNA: TGTGCCAGCAGCGTGACCGGGAGCTCCTACGAGCAGTACTTC.

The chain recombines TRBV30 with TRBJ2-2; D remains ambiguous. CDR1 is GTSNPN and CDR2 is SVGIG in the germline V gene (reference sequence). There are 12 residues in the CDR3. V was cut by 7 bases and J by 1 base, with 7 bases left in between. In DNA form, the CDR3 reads TGTGCCTCTGATATGAACACCGGGGAGCTGTTTTTT. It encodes CASDMNTGELFF.

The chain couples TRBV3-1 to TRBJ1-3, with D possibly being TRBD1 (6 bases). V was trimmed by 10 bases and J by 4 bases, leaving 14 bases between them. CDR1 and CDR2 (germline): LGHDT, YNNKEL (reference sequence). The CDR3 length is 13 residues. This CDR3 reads CAISQGHGNTIYF. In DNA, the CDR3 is TGTGCCATCTCCCAGGGGCACGGAAACACCATATATTTT.

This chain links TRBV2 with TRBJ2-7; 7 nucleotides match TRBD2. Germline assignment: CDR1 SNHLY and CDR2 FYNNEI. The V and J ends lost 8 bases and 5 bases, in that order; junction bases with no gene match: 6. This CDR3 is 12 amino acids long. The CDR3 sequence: CASSGGWNEQYF. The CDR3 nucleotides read TGTGCCAGCTCGGGAGGTTGGAACGAGCAGTACTTC.

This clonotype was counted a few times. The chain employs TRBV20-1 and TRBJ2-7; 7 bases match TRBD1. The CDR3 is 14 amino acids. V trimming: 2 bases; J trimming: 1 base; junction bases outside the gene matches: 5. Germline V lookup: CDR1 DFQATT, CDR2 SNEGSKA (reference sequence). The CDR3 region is CSARRTGFSYEQYF. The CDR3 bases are TGCAGTGCTAGACGGACAGGTTTTTCCTACGAGCAGTACTTC.

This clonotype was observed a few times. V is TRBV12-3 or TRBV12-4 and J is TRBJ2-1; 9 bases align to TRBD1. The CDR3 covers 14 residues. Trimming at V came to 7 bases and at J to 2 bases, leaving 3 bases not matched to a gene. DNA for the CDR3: TGTGCCAGCACCTGGACAGGGGCCTACAATGAGCAGTTCTTC. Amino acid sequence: CASTWTGAYNEQFF.